Below, one T cell receptor beta chain is given with its context. In Cohort 3, a recovered donor had either two negative PCRs, clearance, or symptom resolution. The data stem from a study of blood T cell repertoires in COVID-19. Method: immunoSEQ multiplex PCR; TCRdb's copy keeps in-frame clones and lacks some. The sample carries around 150,000 clones, roughly 83% recorded once. The CDR3 is made up of 15 amino acids. Trimming took off 2 bases at V and 5 bases at J, with 16 bases between the two ends. Germline lookup yields CDR1 SGHRS and CDR2 YFSETQ. The chain combines TRBV5-1 with TRBJ2-5; the D is unclear. The sequenced sample was PBMCs or T cells enriched from blood (not recorded which). The origin of this receptor is a woman aged 55-69 years who had recovered from COVID-19. The CDR3, as DNA: TGCGCCAGCAGCTTCATGGCCCCGTCAGATGAGACCCAGTACTTC. Its protein is CASSFMAPSDETQYF.